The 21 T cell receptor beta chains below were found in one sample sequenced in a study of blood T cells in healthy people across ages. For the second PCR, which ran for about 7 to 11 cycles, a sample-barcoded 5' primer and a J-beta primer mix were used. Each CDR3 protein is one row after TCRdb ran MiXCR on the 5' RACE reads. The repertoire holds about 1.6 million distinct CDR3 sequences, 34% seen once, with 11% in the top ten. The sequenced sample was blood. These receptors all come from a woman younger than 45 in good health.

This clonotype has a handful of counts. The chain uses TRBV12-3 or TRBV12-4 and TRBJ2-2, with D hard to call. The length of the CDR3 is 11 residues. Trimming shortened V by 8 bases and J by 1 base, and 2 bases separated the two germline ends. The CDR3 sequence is CASENTGELFF. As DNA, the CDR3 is TGTGCCAGCGAGAACACCGGGGAGCTGTTTTTT.

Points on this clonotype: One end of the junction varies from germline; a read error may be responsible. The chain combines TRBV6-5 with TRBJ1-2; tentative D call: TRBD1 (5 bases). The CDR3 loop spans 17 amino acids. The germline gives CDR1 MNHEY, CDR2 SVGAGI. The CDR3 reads CASSYSKVRGTNYGYTF. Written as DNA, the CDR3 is TGTGCCAGCAGTTACTCTAAAGTTCGGGGGACTAACTATGGTTACACCTTC.

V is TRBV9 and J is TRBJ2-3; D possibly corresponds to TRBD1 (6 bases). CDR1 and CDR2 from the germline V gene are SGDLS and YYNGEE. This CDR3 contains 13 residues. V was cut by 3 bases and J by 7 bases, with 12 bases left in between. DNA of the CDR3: TGTGCCAGCAGCGGGACAGACCTACATACGCAGTATTTT. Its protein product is CASSGTDLHTQYF.

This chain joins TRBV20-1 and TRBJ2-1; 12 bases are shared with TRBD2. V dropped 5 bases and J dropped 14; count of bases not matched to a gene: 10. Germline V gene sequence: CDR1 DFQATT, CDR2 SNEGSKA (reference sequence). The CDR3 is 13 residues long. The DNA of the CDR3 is TGCAGTGCTTCTCTACTAGCGGGGGGCGAGGAGTTCTTC. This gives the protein CSASLLAGGEEFF.

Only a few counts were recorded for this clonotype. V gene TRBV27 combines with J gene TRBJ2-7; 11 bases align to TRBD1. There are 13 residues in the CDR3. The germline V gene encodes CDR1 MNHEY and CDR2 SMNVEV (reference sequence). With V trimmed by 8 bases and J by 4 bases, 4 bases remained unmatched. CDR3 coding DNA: TGTGCCAGCCGGACAGGGGGCGAATACGAGCAGTACTTC. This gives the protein CASRTGGEYEQYF.

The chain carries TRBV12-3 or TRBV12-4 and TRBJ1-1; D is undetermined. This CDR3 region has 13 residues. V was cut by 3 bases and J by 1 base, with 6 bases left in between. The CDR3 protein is CASSFTWNTEAFF. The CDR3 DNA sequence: TGTGCCAGCAGTTTTACCTGGAACACTGAAGCTTTCTTT.

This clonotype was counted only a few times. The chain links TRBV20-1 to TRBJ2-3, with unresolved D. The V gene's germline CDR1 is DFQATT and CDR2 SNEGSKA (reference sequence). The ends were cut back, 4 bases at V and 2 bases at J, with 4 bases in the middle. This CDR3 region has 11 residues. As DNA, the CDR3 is TGCAGTGCTATCCACACAGATACGCAGTATTTT. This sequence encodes CSAIHTDTQYF.

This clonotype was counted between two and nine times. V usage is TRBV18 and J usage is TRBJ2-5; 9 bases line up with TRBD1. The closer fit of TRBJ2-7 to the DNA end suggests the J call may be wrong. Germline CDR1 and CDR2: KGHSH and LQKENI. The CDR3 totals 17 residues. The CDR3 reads CASSPVIPGQGNYEQYF. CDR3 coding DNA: TGTGCCAGCTCACCAGTAATACCGGGACAGGGAAATTACGAGCAGTACTTC.

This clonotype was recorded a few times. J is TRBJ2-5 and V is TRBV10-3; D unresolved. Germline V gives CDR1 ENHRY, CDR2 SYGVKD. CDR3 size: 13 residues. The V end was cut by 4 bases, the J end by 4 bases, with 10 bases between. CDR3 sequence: CAISVGARETQYF. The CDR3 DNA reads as TGTGCCATCAGTGTTGGAGCGAGAGAGACCCAGTACTTC.

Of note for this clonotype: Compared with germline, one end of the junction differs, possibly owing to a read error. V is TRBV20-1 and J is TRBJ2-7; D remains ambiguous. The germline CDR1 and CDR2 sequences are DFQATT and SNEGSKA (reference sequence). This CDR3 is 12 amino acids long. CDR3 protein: CSASPVTYEQYF. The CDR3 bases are TGCAGCGCTAGTCCCGTAACCTACGAGCAGTACTTC.

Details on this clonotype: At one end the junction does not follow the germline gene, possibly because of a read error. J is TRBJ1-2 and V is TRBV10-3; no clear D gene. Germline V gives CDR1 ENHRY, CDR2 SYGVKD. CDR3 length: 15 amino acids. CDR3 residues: CATSESVARPYGYTF. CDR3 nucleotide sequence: TGTGCCACCAGTGAGTCTGTTGCAAGACCCTATGGCTACACCTTC.

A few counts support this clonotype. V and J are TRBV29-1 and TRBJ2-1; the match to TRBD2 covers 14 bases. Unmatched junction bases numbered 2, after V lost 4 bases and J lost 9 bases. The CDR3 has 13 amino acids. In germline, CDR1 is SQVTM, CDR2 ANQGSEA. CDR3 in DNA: TGCAGCGTTGTCGGACTAGCGGGAGGTGAGCAGTTCTTC. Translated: CSVVGLAGGEQFF.

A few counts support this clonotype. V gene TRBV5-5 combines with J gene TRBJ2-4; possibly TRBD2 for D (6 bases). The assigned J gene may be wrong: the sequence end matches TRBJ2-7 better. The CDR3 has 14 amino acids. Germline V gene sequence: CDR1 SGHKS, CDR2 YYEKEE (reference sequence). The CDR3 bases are TGTGCCAGCAGCTATTGGTCGGGGAGGCACGAGCAGTACTTC. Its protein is CASSYWSGRHEQYF.

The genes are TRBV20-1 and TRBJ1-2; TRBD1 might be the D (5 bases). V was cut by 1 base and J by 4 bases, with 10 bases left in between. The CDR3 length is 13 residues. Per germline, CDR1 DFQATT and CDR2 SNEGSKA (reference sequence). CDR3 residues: CSARGQSIYGYTF. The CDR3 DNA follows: TGCAGTGCTAGAGGACAGTCCATCTATGGCTACACCTTC.

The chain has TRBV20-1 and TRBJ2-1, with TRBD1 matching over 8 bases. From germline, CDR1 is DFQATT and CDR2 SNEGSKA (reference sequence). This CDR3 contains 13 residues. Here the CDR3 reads CLPRGRNHNEQFF. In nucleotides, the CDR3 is TGCCTACCCAGGGGGCGGAACCACAATGAGCAGTTCTTC.

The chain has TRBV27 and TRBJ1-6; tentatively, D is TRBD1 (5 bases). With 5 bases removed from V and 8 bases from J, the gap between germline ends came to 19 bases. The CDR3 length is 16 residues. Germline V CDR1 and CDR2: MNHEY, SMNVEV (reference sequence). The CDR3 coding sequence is TGTGCCAGCAGTGAGGGACCCGGCATAAGGGATTCACCCCTCCACTTT. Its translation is CASSEGPGIRDSPLHF.

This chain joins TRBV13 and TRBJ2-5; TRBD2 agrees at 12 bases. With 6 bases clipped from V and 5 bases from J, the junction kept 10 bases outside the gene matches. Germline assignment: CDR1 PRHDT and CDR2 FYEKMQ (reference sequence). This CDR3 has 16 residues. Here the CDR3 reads CASSRRTSGAAETQYF. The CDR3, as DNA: TGTGCCAGCAGTCGACGGACTAGCGGGGCCGCGGAGACCCAGTACTTC.

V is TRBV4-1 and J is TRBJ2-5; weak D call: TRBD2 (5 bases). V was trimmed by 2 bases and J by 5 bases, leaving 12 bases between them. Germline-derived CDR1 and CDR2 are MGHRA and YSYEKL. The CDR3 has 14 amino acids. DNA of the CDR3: TGCGCCAGCAGCCAACCTGGGAGTGGGGAGACCCAGTACTTC. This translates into CASSQPGSGETQYF.

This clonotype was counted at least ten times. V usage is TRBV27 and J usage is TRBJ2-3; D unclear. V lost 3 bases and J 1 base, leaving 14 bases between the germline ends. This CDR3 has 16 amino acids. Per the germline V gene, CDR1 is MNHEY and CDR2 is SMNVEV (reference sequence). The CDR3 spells CASSFSGSEGTDTQYF. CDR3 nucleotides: TGTGCCAGCAGTTTCTCCGGGTCTGAGGGCACAGATACGCAGTATTTT.

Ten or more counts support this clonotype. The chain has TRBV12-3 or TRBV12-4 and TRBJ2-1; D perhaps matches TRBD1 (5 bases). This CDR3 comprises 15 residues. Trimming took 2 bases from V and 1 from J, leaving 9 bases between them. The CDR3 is CASSLSPGSYNEQFF. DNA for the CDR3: TGTGCCAGCAGTTTATCCCCAGGGTCCTACAATGAGCAGTTCTTC.

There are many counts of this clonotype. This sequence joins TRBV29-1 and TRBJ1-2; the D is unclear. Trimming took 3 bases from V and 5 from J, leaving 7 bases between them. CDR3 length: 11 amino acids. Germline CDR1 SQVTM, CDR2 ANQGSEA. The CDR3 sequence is CSVEVSYGYTF. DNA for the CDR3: TGCAGCGTTGAGGTCTCGTATGGCTACACCTTC.